A selection of T cell receptor beta chains follows, all from one sample in a study of glioma-infiltrating T cells. TCRdb reanalysed the multiplex PCR reads using MiXCR and keeps one entry per CDR3 protein. The profile shows about 210,000 distinct CDR3 sequences, 32% of them singletons. Sequencing was done on a sample of glioma tissue, nonneoplastic brain tissue, or PBMCs (not recorded which). The receptors originated from a human donor with low-grade glioma or glioblastoma, undergoing nonglioma brain surgery, or in good health (not recorded which). The CDR3 runs from the conserved cysteine through the conserved F or W. A D gene is named only where the DNA matches it firmly. Size is stated for part of the rows, as once, few or many counts, or as a class when the clone is expanded.

>TRBV24-1|TRBJ2-2|-|many
TGTGCCACCAGTGTTGGGAACACCGGGGAGCTGTTTTTT
CATSVGNTGELFF
>TRBV14|TRBJ2-1|-|many
TGTGCCAGCAGCGGGGGTTTCTCCTACAATGAGCAGTTCTTC
CASSGGFSYNEQFF
>TRBV19|TRBJ1-1|TRBD1|-
TGTGCCAGTAGTACCCCCGGGACAGGGAACACTGAAGCTTTCTTT
CASSTPGTGNTEAFF
>TRBV11-2|TRBJ2-3|TRBD1|many
TGTGCCAGCAACCCGGGACAGGGAGCCACAGATACGCAGTATTTT
CASNPGQGATDTQYF
>TRBV28|TRBJ1-2|-|many
TGTGCCAGCAGTTCCTTCGGTTATGGCTACACCTTC
CASSSFGYGYTF
>TRBV5-5|TRBJ2-7|-|many
TGTGCCAGCAGTCTAGACGGATCCTACGAGCAGTACTTC
CASSLDGSYEQYF
>TRBV19|TRBJ2-5|TRBD2|-
TGTGCCAGTAGTATAATGCGGGGGTCGCAAGAGACCCAGTACTTC
CASSIMRGSQETQYF
>TRBV18|TRBJ1-2|-|many
TGTGCCAGCTCACCACGGAGCGGAGCAGGAACTAACTATGGCTACACCTTC
CASSPRSGAGTNYGYTF
>TRBV7-8|TRBJ1-1|-|many
TGTGCCAGCAGCATGGTCGCGGGCACTGAAGCTTTCTTT
CASSMVAGTEAFF
>TRBV20-1|TRBJ2-7|-|many
TGCAGTGCGAGGGGACCCAGCTCCTACGAGCAGTACTTC
CSARGPSSYEQYF
>TRBV7-9|TRBJ2-1|-|few
TGTGCCAGCAGCTTAGGCTGGGCAAAACCCTACAATGAGCAGTTCTTC
CASSLGWAKPYNEQFF
>TRBV11-2|TRBJ2-7|TRBD2|-
TGTGCCAGCAGCCCGTGGACTAGCGGCGGTCGGGGGCAGTACTTC
CASSPWTSGGRGQYF
>TRBV3-1|TRBJ2-1|-|many
TGTGCCAGCAGCCCCTCTTGGGGGTCCTACAATGAGCAGTTCTTC
CASSPSWGSYNEQFF
>TRBV11-2|TRBJ2-5|-|many
TGTGCCAGCAGCTTAGGGCTCAGGAGGACTAAAGAGACCCAGTACTTC
CASSLGLRRTKETQYF
>TRBV3-1|TRBJ2-7|TRBD2|many
TGTGCCAGCAGCCAAGAGTCAGGACTAGCGTCGTTC
CASSQESGLASF
>TRBV2|TRBJ1-2|-|many
TGTGCCAGCAGTGCGCACTTGAAGGATAATGGCTACACCTTC
CASSAHLKDNGYTF
>TRBV28|TRBJ1-1|TRBD1|many
TGTGCCAGCAGCTACTCCGGGACAGGGGTCACTGAAGCTTTCTTT
CASSYSGTGVTEAFF
>TRBV27|TRBJ2-7|-|many
TGTGCCAGCAGTTTGCAGGAGAAATCCTCCTACGAGCAGTACTTC
CASSLQEKSSYEQYF
>TRBV12-5|TRBJ2-7|TRBD1|-
TGTGCTAGTGGGTTCAACGGACAGGGCCGAGAGCAGTACTTC
CASGFNGQGREQYF
>TRBV7-9|TRBJ1-2|-|many
TGTGCCAGCAGCTTGGCGGCGAGAGCCTATGGCTACACCTTC
CASSLAARAYGYTF
>TRBV25-1|TRBJ1-1|TRBD1|many
TGTGCCAGCAGTCCTCGGACAGGGTGGCATCACACTGAAGCTTTCTTT
CASSPRTGWHHTEAFF
>TRBV6-2/TRBV6-3|TRBJ2-7|-|many
TGTGCCAGCAATCCGGGCCAACTCCTCTACGAGCAGTACTTC
CASNPGQLLYEQYF
>TRBV4-2|TRBJ2-3|-|few
TGTGCCAGCAGCCTCGCCGGGGGGCAAACAGATACGCAGTATTTT
CASSLAGGQTDTQYF
>TRBV12-3/TRBV12-4|TRBJ2-3|TRBD2|few
TGTGCCAGCAGTCCTCGGGGGGAAACTAGCACAGATACGCAGTATTTT
CASSPRGETSTDTQYF
>TRBV5-1|TRBJ1-1|-|-
TGCGCCAGCAGCTTGTTGGGACGGAACCCTGAAGCTTTCTTT
CASSLLGRNPEAFF
>TRBV4-3|TRBJ2-1|-|many
TGCGCCAGCAGCCAAGGGGACTCCCGCTACAATGAGCAGTTCTTC
CASSQGDSRYNEQFF
>TRBV4-1|TRBJ2-1|TRBD2|-
TGCGCCAGCGGCCAAAATCACGGGGCTAGCGGGAGGGGTGAGCAGTTCTTC
CASGQNHGASGRGEQFF
>TRBV2|TRBJ1-6|-|-
TGTGCCAGCAGTGATGGGATCTATAATTCACCCCTTCACTTT
CASSDGIYNSPLHF
>TRBV4-1|TRBJ2-1|-|-
TGCGCCAGCAGCCCCCTGACTAGGGAAATTAGGTACAATGAGCAGTTCTTC
CASSPLTREIRYNEQFF
>TRBV18|TRBJ1-2|-|many
TGTGCCAGCTCACCGGTGACAAGGACAACTACACTCTTC
CASSPVTRTTTLF
>TRBV3-1|TRBJ1-1|-|many
TGTGCCAGCAGCCAAGAGCTACAGGGAATGGAAGCTTTCTTT
CASSQELQGMEAFF
>TRBV6-1|TRBJ1-1|-|-
TGTGCCAGCACCCCCGCCGGGAACACTAAAGCTTTATTT
CASTPAGNTKALF